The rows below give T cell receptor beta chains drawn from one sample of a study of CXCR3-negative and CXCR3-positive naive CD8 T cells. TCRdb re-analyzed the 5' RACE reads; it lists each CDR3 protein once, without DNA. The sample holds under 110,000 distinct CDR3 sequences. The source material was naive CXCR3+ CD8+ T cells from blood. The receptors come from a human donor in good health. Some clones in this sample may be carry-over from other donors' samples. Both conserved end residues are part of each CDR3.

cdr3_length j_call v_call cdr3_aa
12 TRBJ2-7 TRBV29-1 CSVRQGAYEQYF
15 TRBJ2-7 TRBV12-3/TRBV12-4 CASSSPGQGFHEQYF
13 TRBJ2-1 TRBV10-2 CASGWGPGNEQFF
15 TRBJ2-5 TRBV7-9 CASSGTSGRRETQYF
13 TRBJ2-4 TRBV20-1 CSARGLAKNIQYF
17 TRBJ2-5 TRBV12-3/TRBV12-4 CASSLVVAEIHQETQYF
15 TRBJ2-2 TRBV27 CASSLGQGNTGELFF
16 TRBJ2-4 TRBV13 CASSFRTSGNQNIQYF
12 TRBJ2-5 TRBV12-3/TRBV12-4 CASSPQEETQYF
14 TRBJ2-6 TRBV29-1 CSVEEESGANVLTF
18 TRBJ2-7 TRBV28 CASSSPTSGTLLPNEQYF
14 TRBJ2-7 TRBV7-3 CASSLGTPPYEQYF
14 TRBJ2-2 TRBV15 CATSRDRGSGELFF
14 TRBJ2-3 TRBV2 CASSFGRGPDTQYF
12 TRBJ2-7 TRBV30 CAWSPDTYEQYF
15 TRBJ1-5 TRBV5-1 CASSPAGVGNQPQHF